Below are 31 T cell receptor beta chains sequenced from a single sample in a study of T cells after yellow fever vaccination (dated by TCRdb to the late 2010s). The library was prepared using 5' RACE. Data came from an Illumina HiSeq 2500. TCRdb reprocessing: public reads trimmed at Q25 with fastp, clones called with MiXCR, in-frame beta chains kept. Each CDR3 protein gets just one entry, which takes the most common genes and DNA from the rows behind it. Recorded for this sample are over 130,000 distinct CDR3 sequences; 6.5% to 8.5% of them occurred a single time. The ten largest clones represent less than 0.85% of the sample. Explained via the paper, the treatment or condition label denotes: live attenuated yellow fever vaccine strain. The sample in question was CD4+ T cells sorted from PBMCs, obtained 5 days after the yellow fever booster vaccination. The receptors derive from a man aged 30 to 45 who received the YFV17D yellow fever vaccine.

This clonotype came up many times. V is TRBV20-1 and J is TRBJ2-3; TRBD2 matches at 11 bases. Germline V gene data show CDR1 as DFQATT and CDR2 as SNEGSKA (reference sequence). This CDR3 comprises 14 residues. The CDR3 DNA reads TGCAGCGCCGGGACTAGCGGTAGCACAGATACGCAGTATTTT. Translation gives CSAGTSGSTDTQYF.

This clonotype came up many times. This chain connects TRBV12-3 or TRBV12-4 to TRBJ2-6; D is uncertain. V was shortened by 9 bases and J by 0 bases, with 12 bases between the two germline ends. The CDR3 loop spans 15 amino acids. The DNA of the CDR3 is TGTGCCAGTTCCGGGCTTACCTCTGGGGCCAACGTCCTGACTTTC. This encodes CASSGLTSGANVLTF.

This clonotype was picked up many times. V is TRBV9 and J is TRBJ2-3; no clear D gene. Germline V gives CDR1 SGDLS, CDR2 YYNGEE. V was trimmed by 0 bases and J by 5 bases, leaving 1 base between them. The CDR3 totals 11 residues. This CDR3 is CASSVGDTQYF. The CDR3 DNA follows: TGTGCCAGCAGCGTAGGAGATACGCAGTATTTT.

This clonotype was seen many times. The CDR3 bases are TGTGCCAGCAGCCGGCGTTTCGGACTAGCGGGATACAATGAGCAGTTCTTC. Translating it yields CASSRRFGLAGYNEQFF. The V and J genes are TRBV14 and TRBJ2-1; 12 bases align to TRBD2. This CDR3 comprises 17 residues. The V segment lost 4 bases and the J segment 4 bases; nucleotides outside the gene matches: 8. The germline gives CDR1 SGHDN, CDR2 FVKESK. The variable domain in full, completed from reference TRBV14 and TRBJ2-1, reads EAGVTQFPSHSVIEKGQTVTLRCDPISGHDNLYWYRRVMGKEIKFLLHFVKESKQDESGMPNNRFLAERTGGTYSTLKVQPAELEDSGVYFCASSRRFGLAGYNEQFFGPGTRLTVL.

V is TRBV7-2 and J is TRBJ2-7, with TRBD2 as a possible D gene (6 bases). Germline CDR1 and CDR2: SGHTA and FQGNSA. CDR3 length equals 15 residues. V gave up 5 bases and J gave up 3 bases, with 17 bases separating them. Here the CDR3 DNA reads TGTGCCAGCAGCCTAGGGGACTCCGGGGGCTACGAGCAGTACTTC. Its translation: CASSLGDSGGYEQYF.

This clonotype came up many times. The chain recombines TRBV4-3 with TRBJ2-1; D gene ambiguous. Germline values: CDR1 LGHNA, CDR2 YSLEER. CDR3 size: 15 residues. V was pared by 4 bases and J by 6 bases, with 16 bases between. CDR3 nucleotide sequence: TGCGCCAGCAGCCTCTGGAAGGGTTTGGGCAATGAGCAGTTCTTC. This codes for CASSLWKGLGNEQFF.

This clonotype was recorded at least ten times. Sequence at one end of the junction differs from germline and may be a read error. The rearrangement uses TRBV7-2 and TRBJ2-7; D may be TRBD1 (5 bases). Germline V gene data show CDR1 as SGHTA and CDR2 as FQGNSA. The CDR3 spans 12 residues. CDR3 region: CASSLALGARLF. For the CDR3, the DNA is TGTGCCAGCAGCTTAGCCTTAGGGGCGCGACTCTTC.

In its sample, this clonotype was seen many times. The V and J genes are TRBV29-1 and TRBJ2-1, with D uncertain. CDR3 length: 12 amino acids. V was trimmed by 5 bases and J by 1 base, leaving 6 bases between them. The germline gives CDR1 SQVTM, CDR2 ANQGSEA. For the CDR3, the DNA is TGCAGCGTTCCCAGGTCCTACAATGAGCAGTTCTTC. It codes for CSVPRSYNEQFF.

This clonotype appeared many times. The chain links TRBV2 to TRBJ1-6, with D uncertain. Trimming cost V 3 bases and J 3 bases, with 9 bases left between them. The CDR3 runs 15 residues. CDR1 and CDR2 (germline): SNHLY, FYNNEI. CDR3 coding DNA: TGTGCCAGCAGTGAGGGCCACAACTATAATTCACCCCTCCACTTT. Translating it yields CASSEGHNYNSPLHF.

This rearrangement joins TRBV12-3 or TRBV12-4 to TRBJ2-1, with D uncertain. Trimming took 11 bases from V and 5 from J, leaving 13 bases between them. This CDR3 spans 12 amino acids. The CDR3 is CARTLLHNEQFF. DNA of the CDR3: TGTGCCCGCACCCTTCTACACAATGAGCAGTTCTTC.

This clonotype has ten or more counts. CDR3 DNA sequence: TGCAGTGCTTCGAAGGGTAGCGGCCCCTACGAGCAGTACTTC. Its protein is CSASKGSGPYEQYF. This sequence joins TRBV20-1 and TRBJ2-7; D is possibly TRBD2 (6 bases). The CDR3 has 14 amino acids. Germline loops: CDR1 DFQATT, CDR2 SNEGSKA (reference sequence). Trimming cost V 5 bases and J 2 bases, with 16 bases left between them.

This clonotype was picked up many times. This chain links TRBV18 with TRBJ2-6; 8 nucleotides agree with TRBD1. CDR3 length: 17 residues. With 4 bases clipped from V and 0 bases from J, the junction kept 5 bases outside the gene matches. Per germline, CDR1 KGHSH and CDR2 LQKENI. CDR3 amino acids: CASSQTGALSGANVLTF. The CDR3 DNA follows: TGTGCCAGCTCACAGACAGGGGCACTCTCTGGGGCCAACGTCCTGACTTTC. The whole variable domain, remainder taken from reference TRBV18 and TRBJ2-6, is NAGVMQNPRHLVRRRGQEARLRCSPMKGHSHVYWYRQLPEEGLKFMVYLQKENIIDESGMPKERFSAEFPKEGPSILRIQQVVRGDSAAYFCASSQTGALSGANVLTFGAGSRLTVL.

This clonotype was picked up many times. The rearrangement uses TRBV6-2 or TRBV6-3 and TRBJ2-2; D unclear. Germline CDR1 MNHEY, CDR2 SVGEGT. The ends were cut back, 6 bases at V and 6 bases at J, with 14 bases in the middle. CDR3 size: 14 residues. CDR3 sequence: CASSPSPGAGELFF. Here the CDR3 DNA reads TGTGCCAGCAGCCCTTCGCCTGGTGCCGGGGAGCTGTTTTTT.

V and J are TRBV6-8 and TRBJ1-5; weak D call: TRBD1 (6 bases). CDR1 and CDR2 from the germline V gene are MNHGY and SAAAGT. The CDR3 is 15 amino acids. V lost 6 bases to trimming and J lost 7 bases, with 19 bases between them. CDR3 residues: CASSPRGQPKQPQHF. The CDR3 DNA is TGTGCCAGCAGCCCCAGAGGACAGCCCAAGCAGCCCCAGCATTTT.

This clonotype was counted between two and nine times. A read error is possible here, since a much larger clone lies one base away. The chain has TRBV29-1 and TRBJ2-5; D uncertain. The CDR3 spans 10 residues. Germline lookup yields CDR1 SQVTM and CDR2 ANQGSEA. Trimming took off 7 bases at V and 5 bases at J, with 8 bases between the two ends. The CDR3 DNA reads TGCAGCGGAGCTAGTGAGACCCAGTACTTC. Its protein is CSGASETQYF.

This clonotype showed up many times. The chain couples TRBV5-1 to TRBJ2-7; the D gene could be TRBD1 or TRBD2 (5 bases each). In germline, CDR1 is SGHRS, CDR2 YFSETQ. Between the trimmed V and J ends, which lost 4 bases and 3 bases, there was a span of 26 bases. This CDR3 is 18 amino acids long. The CDR3 is CASSNPGKGQGRYYEQYF. For the CDR3, the DNA is TGCGCCAGCAGCAACCCCGGGAAGGGTCAGGGCAGATACTACGAGCAGTACTTC.

This clonotype occurred many times. V is TRBV15 and J is TRBJ2-2; TRBD1 matches 9 bases. V gave up 3 bases and J gave up 8 bases; unmatched junction bases: 7. The CDR3 totals 15 residues. CDR1 is LNHNV, CDR2 YYDKDF, per germline (reference sequence). The CDR3 loop reads CATSRRTGDRGELFF. CDR3 DNA: TGTGCCACCAGCAGGAGGACAGGGGATAGGGGGGAGCTGTTTTTT. Supplemented by reference TRBV15 and TRBJ2-2, the full variable domain reads DAMVIQNPRYQVTQFGKPVTLSCSQTLNHNVMYWYQQKSSQAPKLLFHYYDKDFNNEADTPDNFQSRRPNTSFCFLDIRSPGLGDTAMYLCATSRRTGDRGELFFGEGSRLTVL.

This clonotype was seen a few times. This chain connects TRBV20-1 to TRBJ2-1, with D possibly TRBD2 on 6 matching bases. The V gene's germline CDR1 is DFQATT and CDR2 SNEGSKA (reference sequence). V gave up 1 base and J gave up 12 bases, with 40 bases separating them. This CDR3 is 21 amino acids long. CDR3 protein: CSARGRGGGPSAGEQFGGQFF. CDR3 DNA: TGCAGTGCTAGAGGGAGGGGCGGCGGACCCAGCGCGGGTGAGCAGTTCGGGGGGCAGTTCTTC.

This clonotype came up many times. J is TRBJ1-2 and V is TRBV27, with 8 bases identical to TRBD1. This CDR3 is 14 amino acids long. From germline, CDR1 is MNHEY and CDR2 SMNVEV (reference sequence). The V gene end was trimmed by 3 bases and the J gene end by 2 bases; junction bases not matched to a gene: 2. CDR3 loop: CASSFRQGNYGYTF. In DNA, the CDR3 is TGTGCCAGCAGTTTTCGACAGGGGAACTATGGCTACACCTTC.

This clonotype occurred many times. This chain connects TRBV4-2 to TRBJ2-7; 10 nucleotides match TRBD2. The CDR3 consists of 15 residues. The V and J ends lost 3 bases and 3 bases, in that order; junction bases with no gene match: 5. Germline V gives CDR1 LGHNA, CDR2 YNFKEQ. The CDR3 sequence: CASSHPGTSDYEQYF. In DNA form, the CDR3 reads TGTGCCAGCAGCCACCCCGGGACTAGCGACTACGAGCAGTACTTC.

This clonotype was found many times. V and J are TRBV20-1 and TRBJ2-3; no firm D call. Germline CDR1 is DFQATT and CDR2 is SNEGSKA (reference sequence). The V and J ends lost 3 bases and 7 bases respectively, with 5 bases between them. The CDR3 extends over 10 amino acids. The CDR3 DNA follows: TGCAGTGCTAGGGCCTATACGCAGTATTTT. Amino acids: CSARAYTQYF.

At least ten counts were recorded for this clonotype. V and J are TRBV6-5 and TRBJ2-5, with 8 bases that match TRBD2. Trimming cost V 6 bases and J 1 base; bases outside gene matches: 13. The CDR3 is made up of 17 amino acids. Germline V gene data show CDR1 as MNHEY and CDR2 as SVGAGI. The CDR3 loop reads CASSPAGLAEFQETQYF. The CDR3 DNA reads as TGTGCCAGCAGCCCGGCAGGACTAGCAGAATTCCAAGAGACCCAGTACTTC.

This clonotype has at least ten counts. The chain has TRBV7-2 and TRBJ2-7; 10 nucleotides align to TRBD2. Germline V CDR1 and CDR2: SGHTA, FQGNSA. The CDR3 covers 15 residues. With 2 bases clipped from V and 0 bases from J, the junction kept 1 base outside the gene matches. CDR3 nucleotide sequence: TGTGCCAGCAGCTTAACTAGCGGGGCCTCCTACGAGCAGTACTTC. This codes for CASSLTSGASYEQYF.

This clonotype was counted many times. V is TRBV20-1 and J is TRBJ2-1, with D unclear. The CDR3 loop spans 11 amino acids. Germline V gives CDR1 DFQATT, CDR2 SNEGSKA (reference sequence). Deletions cut 7 bases from V and 5 bases from J, with 9 bases between. The chain's CDR3 is CSGARNNEQFF. As DNA, the CDR3 is TGCAGTGGGGCCAGAAACAATGAGCAGTTCTTC.

This clonotype was seen many times. The J gene is TRBJ2-3, the V gene TRBV20-1, with D possibly matching TRBD1 (6 bases). Looked up from germline, CDR1 is DFQATT and CDR2 is SNEGSKA (reference sequence). The CDR3 is 17 residues long. V lost 2 bases and J 9 bases, leaving 27 bases between the germline ends. The DNA for the CDR3 is TGCAGTGCTAGAAACCCTAACAGGGAAAGGGGTCATGGCACGCAGTATTTT. Protein sequence: CSARNPNRERGHGTQYF.

This clonotype was seen many times. The CDR3 region has the DNA TGTGCCAGCAGCCCGGGTCCAGACAACACCGGGGAGCTGTTTTTT. Translated: CASSPGPDNTGELFF. The J gene is TRBJ2-2, the V gene TRBV7-9; no clear D gene. Germline V CDR1 and CDR2: SEHNR, FQNEAQ (reference sequence). Between the trimmed V and J ends, which lost 5 bases and 2 bases, there was a span of 12 bases. This CDR3 region has 15 residues.

This clonotype was picked up many times. V usage is TRBV3-1 and J usage is TRBJ2-1, with no clear D. This CDR3 comprises 17 residues. The germline V gene encodes CDR1 LGHDT and CDR2 YNNKEL (reference sequence). V gave up 4 bases and J gave up 4 bases, with 20 bases separating them. Written as DNA, the CDR3 is TGTGCCAGCAGCCCTCAGATGTTGGGTCTCGGATACAATGAGCAGTTCTTC. Translation gives CASSPQMLGLGYNEQFF.

This clonotype occurred a few times. V gene TRBV23-1 combines with J gene TRBJ2-1, with D perhaps being TRBD1 or TRBD2 (6 bases each). TRBV23-1 is assigned to the ORF class and has an uncertain function. The CDR3 runs 15 residues. Between the trimmed V and J ends, which lost 3 bases and 15 bases, there was a span of 24 bases. CDR3 amino acids: CASSHDLRDTIALFF. In DNA form, the CDR3 reads TGCGCCAGCAGTCACGACTTGCGGGACACCATCGCCTTGTTCTTC.

This clonotype was seen repeatedly, ten times or more. The genes are TRBV20-1 and TRBJ2-3, with D uncertain. The V gene's germline CDR1 is DFQATT and CDR2 SNEGSKA (reference sequence). Trimming took off 5 bases at V and 2 bases at J, with 5 bases between the two ends. CDR3 length equals 11 residues. For the CDR3, the DNA is TGCAGTGCTCGCTTCACAGATACGCAGTATTTT. Translation gives CSARFTDTQYF.

V usage is TRBV29-1 and J usage is TRBJ2-2, with D perhaps assigned TRBD1 or TRBD2 (5 bases each). The CDR3 covers 12 residues. Germline assignment: CDR1 SQVTM and CDR2 ANQGSEA. V was clipped by 7 bases and J by 7 bases, with 13 bases between them. For the CDR3, the DNA is TGCAGCGCTCTCGGGGCGGACGGGGAGCTGTTTTTT. Translation gives CSALGADGELFF.

This clonotype was detected ten times or more. The chain uses TRBV7-9 and TRBJ2-7, with TRBD1 matching over 7 bases. From germline, CDR1 is SEHNR and CDR2 FQNEAQ (reference sequence). The CDR3 spans 13 residues. J lost 5 bases, V lost 4 bases, and 5 bases had no gene match. In DNA, the CDR3 is TGTGCCAGCAGCTCGTTACAGGGGCACGAGCAGTACTTC. Its protein product is CASSSLQGHEQYF.